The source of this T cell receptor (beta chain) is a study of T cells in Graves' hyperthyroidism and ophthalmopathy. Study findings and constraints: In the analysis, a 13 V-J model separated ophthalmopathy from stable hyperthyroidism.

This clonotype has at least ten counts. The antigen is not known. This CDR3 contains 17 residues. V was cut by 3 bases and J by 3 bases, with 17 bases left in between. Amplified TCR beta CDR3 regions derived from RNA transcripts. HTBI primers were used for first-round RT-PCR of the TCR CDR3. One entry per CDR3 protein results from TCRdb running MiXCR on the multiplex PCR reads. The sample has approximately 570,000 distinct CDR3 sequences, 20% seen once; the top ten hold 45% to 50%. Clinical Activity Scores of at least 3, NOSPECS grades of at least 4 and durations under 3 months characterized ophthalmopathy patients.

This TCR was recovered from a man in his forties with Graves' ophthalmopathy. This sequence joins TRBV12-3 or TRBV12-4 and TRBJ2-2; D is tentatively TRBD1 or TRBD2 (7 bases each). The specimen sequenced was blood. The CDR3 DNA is TGTGCCAGCAGTTTTTGGGGAGGGGACAGCCACACCGGGGAGCTGTTTTTT. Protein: CASSFWGGDSHTGELFF.